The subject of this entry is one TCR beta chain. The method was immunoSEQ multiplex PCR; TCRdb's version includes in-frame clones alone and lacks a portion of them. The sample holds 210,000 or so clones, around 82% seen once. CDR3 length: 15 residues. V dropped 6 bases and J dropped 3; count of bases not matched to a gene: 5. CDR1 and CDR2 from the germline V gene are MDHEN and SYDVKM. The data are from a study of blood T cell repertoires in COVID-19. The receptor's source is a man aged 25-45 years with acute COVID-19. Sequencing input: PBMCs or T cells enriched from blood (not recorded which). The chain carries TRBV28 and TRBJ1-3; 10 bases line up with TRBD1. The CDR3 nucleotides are TGTGCCAGCAGATCGACAGGGGGCGTTGGAAACACCATATATTTT. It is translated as CASRSTGGVGNTIYF.